The TCR beta chain under discussion was sequenced for a study of T cell changes during pregnancy in multiple sclerosis. The protocol was immunoSEQ multiplex PCR, while the TCRdb copy is restricted to in-frame clones and leaves out a portion. The table has some 63,000 clones, 90% to 95% seen once. Germline V gives CDR1 MNHEY, CDR2 SVGAGI. The CDR3 extends over 14 amino acids. The trim removed 6 bases at V and 1 base at J, leaving 3 bases unmatched. This TCR was recovered from a female donor with multiple sclerosis, enrolled in a pregnancy study. This chain links TRBV6-5 with TRBJ2-4, with TRBD2 matching 7 bases. The sequencing used peripheral blood, collected before pregnancy. The CDR3 region is CASRGGMAKNIQYF. The CDR3 DNA follows: TGTGCCAGCAGGGGGGGGATGGCCAAAAACATTCAGTACTTC.